This T cell receptor (beta chain) stems from a study of graft-versus-host responses after intestinal transplantation. In the study overall: Recipients were all induced with anti-thymocyte globulin, then given tacrolimus and steroids for 2 to 4 years.

In the case of this clone: Its antigen is unidentified.

V was shortened by 7 bases and J by 5 bases, with 17 bases between the two germline ends. The CDR3 loop spans 14 amino acids. CDR1 and CDR2 (germline): LNHDA, SQIVND (reference sequence). Notes on the study in general: Recipient marrow showed GvH clones, some seen first in ileum or blood. Allografts of patients with graft-donor T cell macrochimerism showed high graft-versus-host to host-versus-graft clone ratios. Early HvG declines after transplant were associated with peak circulating GvH clone levels.

The repertoire was sequenced with immunoSEQ multiplex PCR; TCRdb's copy has only in-frame clones and lacks some. Here the sample spans some 100,000 clones, approximately 92% being singletons. J is TRBJ1-1 and V is TRBV19; no clear D. Sequencing was performed on unstimulated CD8+ T cells sorted from spleen or lymph node cells, taken before transplant. The sequence came from a human donor who was the organ donor for an intestinal transplant. CDR3 residues: CASTLGGGRTEAFF. As DNA, the CDR3 is TGTGCCAGTACCCTCGGAGGTGGTAGGACTGAAGCTTTCTTT.